A single T cell receptor beta chain is shown here with its context. The CDR3 contains 17 residues. Assay used: immunoSEQ multiplex PCR; TCRdb lists only in-frame clones, some missing. The sample carries more than 2,000,000 clones, around nine tenths recorded once. This entry belongs to a study of shared clonotypes between healthy human individuals. Study as a whole: CD4 naive and CD4 memory each took three plates per donor, while CD8 naive took two and CD8 memory one.

The study drew its donors from healthy HIV-negative adults without recent acute infections or vaccinations. What was sequenced was naive CD4+ T cells sorted from blood. Subset specified: CD45RA+ positively selected. The chain joins TRBV21-1 to TRBJ2-7; the D call of TRBD1 is as the table states it, not checked on the DNA. TRBV21-1 is a listed pseudogene. The clonotype comes from a man aged 18 to 35 in good health. CDR3 sequence (DNA): TGTGCCAGCAGCAAAGAAATCTCTGACAGGGGAGCCTACGAGCAGTACTTC. This gives the protein CASSKEISDRGAYEQYF.